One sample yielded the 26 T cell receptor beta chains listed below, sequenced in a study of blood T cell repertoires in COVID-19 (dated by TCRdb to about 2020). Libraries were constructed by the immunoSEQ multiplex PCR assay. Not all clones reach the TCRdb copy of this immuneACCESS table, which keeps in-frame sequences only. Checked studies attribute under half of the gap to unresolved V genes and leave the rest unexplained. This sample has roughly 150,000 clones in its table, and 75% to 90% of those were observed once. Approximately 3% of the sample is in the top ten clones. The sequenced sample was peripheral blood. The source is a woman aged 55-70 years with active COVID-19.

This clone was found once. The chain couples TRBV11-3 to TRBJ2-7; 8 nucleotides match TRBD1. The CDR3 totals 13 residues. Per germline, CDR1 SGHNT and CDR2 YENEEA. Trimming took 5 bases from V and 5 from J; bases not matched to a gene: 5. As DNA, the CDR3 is TGTGCCAGCAGCCCCGGGACAGGAAACGAGCAGTACTTC. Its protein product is CASSPGTGNEQYF.

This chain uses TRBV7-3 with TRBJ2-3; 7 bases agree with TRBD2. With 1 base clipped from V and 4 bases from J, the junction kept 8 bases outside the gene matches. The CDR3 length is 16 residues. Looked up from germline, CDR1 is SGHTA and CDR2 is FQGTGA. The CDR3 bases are TGTGCCAGCAGCTTAAGGGACTTTACTAGCGCAGATACGCAGTATTTT. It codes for CASSLRDFTSADTQYF.

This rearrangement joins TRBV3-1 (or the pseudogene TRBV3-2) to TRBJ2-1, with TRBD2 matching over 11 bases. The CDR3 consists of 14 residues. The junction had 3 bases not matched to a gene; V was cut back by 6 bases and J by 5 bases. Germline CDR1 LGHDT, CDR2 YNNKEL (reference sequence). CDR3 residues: CASRRSGRDNEQFF. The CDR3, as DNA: TGTGCCAGCAGGCGTAGCGGGAGGGACAATGAGCAGTTCTTC.

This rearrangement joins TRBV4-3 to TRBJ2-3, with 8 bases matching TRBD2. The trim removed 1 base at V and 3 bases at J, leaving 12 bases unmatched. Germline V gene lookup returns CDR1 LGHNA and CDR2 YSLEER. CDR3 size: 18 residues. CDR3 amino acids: CASSQVSFSGDQTDTQYF. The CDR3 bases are TGCGCCAGCAGCCAAGTCTCTTTTAGCGGGGATCAGACAGATACGCAGTATTTT.

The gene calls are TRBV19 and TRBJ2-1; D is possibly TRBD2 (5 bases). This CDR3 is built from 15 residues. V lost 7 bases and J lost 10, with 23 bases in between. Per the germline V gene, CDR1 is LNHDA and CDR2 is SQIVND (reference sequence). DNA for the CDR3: TGTGCCAGTATCCAGACTATTGGGCGGTCCGGGGAGCAGTTCTTC. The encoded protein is CASIQTIGRSGEQFF.

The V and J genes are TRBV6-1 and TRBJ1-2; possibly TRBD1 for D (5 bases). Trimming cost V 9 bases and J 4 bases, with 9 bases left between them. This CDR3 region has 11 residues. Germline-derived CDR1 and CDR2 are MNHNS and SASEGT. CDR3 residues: CASFQGYGYTF. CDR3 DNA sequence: TGTGCCAGTTTCCAGGGCTATGGCTACACCTTC.

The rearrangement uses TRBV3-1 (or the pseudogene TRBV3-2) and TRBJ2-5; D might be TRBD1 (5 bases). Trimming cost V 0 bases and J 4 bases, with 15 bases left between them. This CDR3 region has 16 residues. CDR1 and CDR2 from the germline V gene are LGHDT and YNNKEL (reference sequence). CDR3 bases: TGTGCCAGCAGCCAAGAGCCCAGGGTTTCCCCAGAGACCCAGTACTTC. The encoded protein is CASSQEPRVSPETQYF.

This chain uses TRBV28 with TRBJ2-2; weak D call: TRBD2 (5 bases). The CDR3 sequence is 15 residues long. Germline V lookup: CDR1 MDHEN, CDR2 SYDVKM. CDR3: CALSGGAPNTGELFF. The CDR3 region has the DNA TGTGCACTGAGTGGAGGTGCCCCGAACACCGGGGAGCTGTTTTTT.

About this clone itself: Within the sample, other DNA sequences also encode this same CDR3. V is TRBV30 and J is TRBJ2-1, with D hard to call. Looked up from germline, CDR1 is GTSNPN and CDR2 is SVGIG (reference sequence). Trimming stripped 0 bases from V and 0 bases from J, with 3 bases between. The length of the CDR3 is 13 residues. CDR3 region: CAWSVGSYNEQFF. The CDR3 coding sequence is TGTGCCTGGAGTGTCGGCTCCTACAATGAGCAGTTCTTC.

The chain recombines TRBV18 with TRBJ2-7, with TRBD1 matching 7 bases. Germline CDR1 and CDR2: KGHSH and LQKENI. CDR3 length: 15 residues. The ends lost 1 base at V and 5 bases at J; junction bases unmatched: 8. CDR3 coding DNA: TGTGCCAGCTCACCACGTGGGACAGATGGGGACGAGCAGTACTTC. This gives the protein CASSPRGTDGDEQYF.

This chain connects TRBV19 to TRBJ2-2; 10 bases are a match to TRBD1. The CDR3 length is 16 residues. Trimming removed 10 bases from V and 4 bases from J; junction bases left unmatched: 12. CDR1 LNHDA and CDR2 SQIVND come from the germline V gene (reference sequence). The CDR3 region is CATQRGGTGATGELFF. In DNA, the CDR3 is TGTGCCACTCAAAGGGGGGGGACAGGGGCCACCGGGGAGCTGTTTTTT. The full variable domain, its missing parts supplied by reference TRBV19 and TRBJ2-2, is DGGITQSPKYLFRKEGQNVTLSCEQNLNHDAMYWYRQDPGQGLRLIYYSQIVNDFQKGDIAEGYSVSREKKESFPLTVTSAQKNPTAFYLCATQRGGTGATGELFFGEGSRLTVL.

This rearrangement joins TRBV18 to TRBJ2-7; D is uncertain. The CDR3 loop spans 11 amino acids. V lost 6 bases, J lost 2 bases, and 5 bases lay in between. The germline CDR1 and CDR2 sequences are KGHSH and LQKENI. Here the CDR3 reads CASSQTYEQYF. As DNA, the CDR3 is TGTGCCAGCTCCCAGACCTACGAGCAGTACTTC. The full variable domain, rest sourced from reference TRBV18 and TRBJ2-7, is NAGVMQNPRHLVRRRGQEARLRCSPMKGHSHVYWYRQLPEEGLKFMVYLQKENIIDESGMPKERFSAEFPKEGPSILRIQQVVRGDSAAYFCASSQTYEQYFGPGTRLTVT.

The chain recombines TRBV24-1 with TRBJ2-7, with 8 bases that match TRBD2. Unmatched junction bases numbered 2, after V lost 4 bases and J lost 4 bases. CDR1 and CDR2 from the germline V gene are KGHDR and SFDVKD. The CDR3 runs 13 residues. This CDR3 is CATSETGGYEQYF. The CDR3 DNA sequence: TGTGCCACCAGTGAAACGGGAGGGTACGAGCAGTACTTC.

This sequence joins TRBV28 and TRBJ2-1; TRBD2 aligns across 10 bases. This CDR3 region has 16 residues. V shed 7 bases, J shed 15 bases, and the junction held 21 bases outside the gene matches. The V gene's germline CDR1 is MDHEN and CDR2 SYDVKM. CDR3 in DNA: TGTGCCAGCAACGCACAGGTTCCAGGGAGCGGGAGGGCCTTGTTCTTC. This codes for CASNAQVPGSGRALFF.

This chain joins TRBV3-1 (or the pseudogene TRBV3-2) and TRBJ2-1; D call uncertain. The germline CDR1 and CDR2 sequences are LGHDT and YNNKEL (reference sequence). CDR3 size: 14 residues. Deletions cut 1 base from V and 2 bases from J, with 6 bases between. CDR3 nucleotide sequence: TGTGCCAGCAGCCAAGGAGAGCCCTACAATGAGCAGTTCTTC. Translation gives CASSQGEPYNEQFF.

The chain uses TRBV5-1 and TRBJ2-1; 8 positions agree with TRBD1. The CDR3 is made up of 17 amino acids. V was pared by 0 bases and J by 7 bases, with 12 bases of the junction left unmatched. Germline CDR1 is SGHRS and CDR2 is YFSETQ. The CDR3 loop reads CASSLAQGAVSRNEQFF. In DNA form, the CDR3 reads TGCGCCAGCAGCTTGGCCCAGGGGGCCGTAAGTAGGAATGAGCAGTTCTTC.

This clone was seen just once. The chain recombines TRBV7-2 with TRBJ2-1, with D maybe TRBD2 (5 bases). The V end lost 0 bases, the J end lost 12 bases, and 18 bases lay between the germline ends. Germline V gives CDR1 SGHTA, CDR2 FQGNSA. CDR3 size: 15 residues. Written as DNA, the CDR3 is TGTGCCAGCAGCTTAGCAGGTGGAGGTGGCAGAGGGCAGTTCTTC. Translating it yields CASSLAGGGGRGQFF. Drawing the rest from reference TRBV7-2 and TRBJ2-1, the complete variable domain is GAGVSQSPSNKVTEKGKDVELRCDPISGHTALYWYRQSLGQGLEFLIYFQGNSAPDKSGLPSDRFSAERTGGSVSTLTIQRTQQEDSAVYLCASSLAGGGGRGQFFGPGTRLTVL.

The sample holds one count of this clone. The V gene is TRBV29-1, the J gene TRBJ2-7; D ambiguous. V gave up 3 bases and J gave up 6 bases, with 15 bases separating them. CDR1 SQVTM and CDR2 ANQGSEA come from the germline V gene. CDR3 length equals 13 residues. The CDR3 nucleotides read TGCAGCGTTGATGGTCCGAGGCGCTCCGAGCAGTACTTC. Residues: CSVDGPRRSEQYF.

CDR3 nucleotides: TGTGCCAGCAGTTTTCCGCGGGAGACCCAGTACTTC. The encoded protein is CASSFPRETQYF. V is TRBV12-3 or TRBV12-4 and J is TRBJ2-5; no clear D gene. Trimming pared 3 bases from V and 5 bases from J, leaving 7 bases between. The CDR3 is 12 amino acids.

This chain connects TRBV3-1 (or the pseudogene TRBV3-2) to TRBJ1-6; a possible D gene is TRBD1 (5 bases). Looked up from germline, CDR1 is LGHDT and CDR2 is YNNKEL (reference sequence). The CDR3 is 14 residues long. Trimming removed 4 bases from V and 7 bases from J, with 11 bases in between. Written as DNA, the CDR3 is TGTGCCAGCAGCCGGGGCCACGACAATTCACCCCTCCACTTT. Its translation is CASSRGHDNSPLHF.

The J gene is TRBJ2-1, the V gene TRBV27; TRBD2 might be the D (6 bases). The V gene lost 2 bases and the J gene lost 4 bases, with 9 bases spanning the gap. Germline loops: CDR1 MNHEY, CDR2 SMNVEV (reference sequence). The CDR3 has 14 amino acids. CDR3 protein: CASSLGGTYNEQFF. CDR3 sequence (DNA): TGTGCCAGCAGTTTAGGGGGGACGTACAATGAGCAGTTCTTC.

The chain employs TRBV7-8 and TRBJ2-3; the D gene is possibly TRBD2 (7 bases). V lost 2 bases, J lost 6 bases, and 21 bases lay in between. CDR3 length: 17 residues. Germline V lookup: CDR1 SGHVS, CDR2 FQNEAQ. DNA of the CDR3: TGTGCCAGCAGCTTAAGAGCGGGACAACAACCAATGGATACGCAGTATTTT. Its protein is CASSLRAGQQPMDTQYF.

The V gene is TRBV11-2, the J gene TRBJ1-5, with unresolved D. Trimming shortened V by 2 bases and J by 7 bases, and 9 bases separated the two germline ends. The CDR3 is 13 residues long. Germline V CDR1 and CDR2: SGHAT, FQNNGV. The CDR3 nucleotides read TGTGCCAGCAGCTTAAAGGAGGGCCAGCCCCAGCATTTT. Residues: CASSLKEGQPQHF.

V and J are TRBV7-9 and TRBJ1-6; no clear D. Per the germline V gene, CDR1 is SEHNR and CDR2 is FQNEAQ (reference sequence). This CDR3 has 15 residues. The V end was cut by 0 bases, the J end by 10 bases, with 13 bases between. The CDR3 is CASSLAWKPGSPLHF. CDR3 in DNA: TGTGCCAGCAGCTTAGCCTGGAAGCCGGGGTCACCCCTCCACTTT.

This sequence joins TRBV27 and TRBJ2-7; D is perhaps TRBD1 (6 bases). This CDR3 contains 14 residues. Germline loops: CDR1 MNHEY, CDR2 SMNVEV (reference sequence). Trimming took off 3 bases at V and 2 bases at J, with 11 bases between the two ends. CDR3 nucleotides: TGTGCCAGCAGTTTCGTCGCAGGGGCCTACGAGCAGTACTTC. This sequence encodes CASSFVAGAYEQYF.

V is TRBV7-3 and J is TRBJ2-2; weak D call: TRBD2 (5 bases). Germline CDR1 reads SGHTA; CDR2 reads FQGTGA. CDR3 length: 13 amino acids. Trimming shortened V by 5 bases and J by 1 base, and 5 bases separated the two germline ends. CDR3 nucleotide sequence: TGTGCCAGCAGCGGGAGGAACACCGGGGAGCTGTTTTTT. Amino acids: CASSGRNTGELFF.